The clone carrying this T cell receptor beta chain was seen repeatedly, ten times or more. This specimen belongs to a study of regulatory T cells in long-lasting Graves disease. This CDR3 region has 13 residues. Germline lookup yields CDR1 SGHAT and CDR2 FQDESV (reference sequence). Time point indicated: newly diagnosed GD, antithyroid drugs for less than 3 months. RNA isolated from PBMCs was used to make the TCR library. The authors built TCR beta libraries using iRepertoire HTBI primers and Arm-PCR of CDR3 regions. TCRdb fed the multiplex PCR reads into MiXCR, producing one record per CDR3 protein. The sample shows some 600,000 distinct CDR3 sequences, approximately 16% of them seen only once. The same sample was also used in a study of T cells in Graves' hyperthyroidism and ophthalmopathy. That report notes: Prediction of ophthalmopathy progression came a median approximately 6 months pre-onset.

This rearrangement joins TRBV11-1 to TRBJ2-1, with D tentatively TRBD2 (6 bases). The J call may be mistaken, given a closer DNA end match to TRBJ2-5. The origin of this receptor is a man aged 18 to 29 with Graves disease. This specimen was peripheral blood mononuclear cells (PBMCs), taken at new diagnosis, from a patient treated with antithyroid drugs. The CDR3 is CASGSSVEETQYF. Here the CDR3 DNA reads TGTGCCAGCGGTTCTAGCGTAGAAGAGACCCAGTACTTC.